What follows are 14 T cell receptor beta chains derived from one specimen sequenced in a study of blood T cell repertoires in COVID-19. Profiled with immunoSEQ multiplex PCR; TCRdb holds only in-frame clones, not every one. This sample has over 100,000 clones, with about 89% found just once. The sequencing sample was made of peripheral blood. The receptors here all came from a woman aged 70-85 years with COVID-19, enrolled during active disease.

A single count supports this clone. V usage is TRBV5-1 and J usage is TRBJ1-1, with unresolved D. The germline V gene has CDR1 SGHRS and CDR2 YFSETQ. V shed 4 bases and J shed 3 bases, with 16 bases lying between them. The length of the CDR3 is 15 residues. The CDR3 loop is CASSPWPGPDTEAFF. For the CDR3, the DNA is TGCGCCAGCAGCCCCTGGCCTGGCCCTGACACTGAAGCTTTCTTT.

This CDR3 is CASLAGFGNQPQHF. In nucleotides, the CDR3 is TGTGCCAGTCTGGCAGGGTTCGGCAATCAGCCCCAGCATTTT. The chain recombines TRBV6-5 with TRBJ1-5; possible D gene TRBD1, 5 bases. The CDR3 runs to 14 residues. Trimming took 9 bases from V and 2 from J, leaving 14 bases between them. Germline loops: CDR1 MNHEY, CDR2 SVGAGI.

The CDR3 spells CASSSWDRANGNTIYF. CDR3 coding DNA: TGTGCCAGCAGCTCCTGGGACAGGGCAAATGGAAACACCATATATTTT. The chain has TRBV21-1 and TRBJ1-3; the tabulated D call, TRBD1, remains unverified against the DNA. TRBV21-1 corresponds to a pseudogene. CDR3 length: 16 residues.

CDR3 amino acids: CASRSTSSGANVLTF. The CDR3 nucleotides read TGTGCCAGTAGGAGCACGAGCTCTGGGGCCAACGTCCTGACTTTC. The rearrangement uses TRBV19 and TRBJ2-6; D not resolved. V lost 6 bases and J 0 bases, leaving 9 bases between the germline ends. CDR3 size: 15 residues. Germline CDR1 is LNHDA and CDR2 is SQIVND (reference sequence). Full variable domain (remainder filled in from reference TRBV19 and TRBJ2-6): DGGITQSPKYLFRKEGQNVTLSCEQNLNHDAMYWYRQDPGQGLRLIYYSQIVNDFQKGDIAEGYSVSREKKESFPLTVTSAQKNPTAFYLCASRSTSSGANVLTFGAGSRLTVL.

This chain uses TRBV19 with TRBJ1-6, with TRBD1 matching over 10 bases. The germline V gene encodes CDR1 LNHDA and CDR2 SQIVND (reference sequence). The J segment lost 10 bases and the V segment lost 5 bases, leaving 5 bases of the junction unmatched. The CDR3 runs 14 residues. CDR3 sequence: CASSYGTGESPLHF. DNA for the CDR3: TGTGCCAGTAGTTACGGGACAGGGGAATCACCCCTCCACTTT.

This rearrangement joins TRBV5-6 to TRBJ2-7; a possible D gene is TRBD2 (6 bases). Between the trimmed V and J ends, which lost 0 bases and 5 bases, there was a span of 9 bases. This CDR3 comprises 13 residues. CDR1 is SGHDT and CDR2 is YYEEEE in the germline V gene. The CDR3 protein is CASSLAGGDEQYF. The CDR3 nucleotides read TGTGCCAGCAGCTTGGCCGGGGGTGACGAGCAGTACTTC.

This clone appeared a single time. This chain joins TRBV28 and TRBJ1-5, with D hard to call. V was trimmed by 7 bases and J by 0 bases, leaving 13 bases between them. This CDR3 has 15 residues. The germline gives CDR1 MDHEN, CDR2 SYDVKM. CDR3: CASNPGWLSNQPQHF. The CDR3 nucleotides read TGTGCCAGCAACCCCGGGTGGCTTAGCAATCAGCCCCAGCATTTT.

This rearrangement joins TRBV5-1 to TRBJ2-1; 11 bases line up with TRBD2. The ends lost 4 bases at V and 0 bases at J; junction bases unmatched: 3. The germline V gene encodes CDR1 SGHRS and CDR2 YFSETQ. The CDR3 spans 16 residues. Here the CDR3 DNA reads TGCGCCAGCAGCATTAGCGGGGGGGCCTCCTACAATGAGCAGTTCTTC. This translates into CASSISGGASYNEQFF. The full variable domain, in which reference TRBV5-1 and TRBJ2-1 provide the parts outside the CDR3, is KAGVTQTPRYLIKTRGQQVTLSCSPISGHRSVSWYQQTPGQGLQFLFEYFSETQRNKGNFPGRFSGRQFSNSRSEMNVSTLELGDSALYLCASSISGGASYNEQFFGPGTRLTVL.

The chain has TRBV19 and TRBJ1-4; D is uncertain. CDR1 and CDR2 (germline): LNHDA, SQIVND (reference sequence). Trimming cost V 1 base and J 8 bases, with 20 bases left between them. The CDR3 covers 17 residues. As DNA, the CDR3 is TGTGCCAGTAGTATAGGGGGTACCAGCGGCCGGAGCGAAAAACTGTTTTTT. Amino acid sequence: CASSIGGTSGRSEKLFF.

The gene calls are TRBV7-8 and TRBJ2-7, with 13 bases identical to TRBD2. CDR1 and CDR2 from the germline V gene are SGHVS and FQNEAQ. V lost 5 bases to trimming and J lost 3 bases; unmatched junction nucleotides: 4. CDR3 size: 15 residues. The CDR3 region has the DNA TGTGCCAGCAGCCCGGGACTAGCGGGGCACTACGAGCAGTACTTC. Translation gives CASSPGLAGHYEQYF.

This clone showed up just a few times. The V and J genes are TRBV5-1 and TRBJ1-5, with 9 positions matching TRBD1. V shed 7 bases, J shed 6 bases, and the junction held 11 bases outside the gene matches. The V gene's germline CDR1 is SGHRS and CDR2 YFSETQ. This CDR3 contains 15 residues. For the CDR3, the DNA is TGCGCCAGCGCACCGGGACAGGGAATCGGTCAGCCCCAGCATTTT. Translated: CASAPGQGIGQPQHF. Drawing the rest from reference TRBV5-1 and TRBJ1-5, the complete variable domain is KAGVTQTPRYLIKTRGQQVTLSCSPISGHRSVSWYQQTPGQGLQFLFEYFSETQRNKGNFPGRFSGRQFSNSRSEMNVSTLELGDSALYLCASAPGQGIGQPQHFGDGTRLSIL.

This clone appeared once. The chain combines TRBV7-2 with TRBJ1-2; D remains unclear. CDR1 is SGHTA and CDR2 is FQGNSA in the germline V gene. This CDR3 is 14 amino acids long. V dropped 4 bases and J dropped 3 bases, with 12 bases sitting between them. The CDR3 DNA reads TGTGCCAGCAGCTCACCCGCGGTATACTATGGCTACACCTTC. This encodes CASSSPAVYYGYTF.

The chain employs TRBV5-1 and TRBJ2-3, with TRBD1 as a possible D gene (7 bases). V was shortened by 4 bases and J by 5 bases, with 26 bases between the two germline ends. The CDR3 is 18 residues long. Looked up from germline, CDR1 is SGHRS and CDR2 is YFSETQ. The CDR3 bases are TGCGCCAGCAGCCGTAGAATAAGACAGGGAGGAAACATAGATACGCAGTATTTT. It specifies CASSRRIRQGGNIDTQYF.

This rearrangement joins TRBV28 to TRBJ1-2; 8 nucleotides agree with TRBD1. J was trimmed by 2 bases and V by 4 bases; bases with no gene match: 3. The germline V gene has CDR1 MDHEN and CDR2 SYDVKM. This CDR3 is 14 amino acids long. The CDR3 region has the DNA TGTGCCAGCAGTTCACGGACAGGGAACTATGGCTACACCTTC. Translating it yields CASSSRTGNYGYTF.